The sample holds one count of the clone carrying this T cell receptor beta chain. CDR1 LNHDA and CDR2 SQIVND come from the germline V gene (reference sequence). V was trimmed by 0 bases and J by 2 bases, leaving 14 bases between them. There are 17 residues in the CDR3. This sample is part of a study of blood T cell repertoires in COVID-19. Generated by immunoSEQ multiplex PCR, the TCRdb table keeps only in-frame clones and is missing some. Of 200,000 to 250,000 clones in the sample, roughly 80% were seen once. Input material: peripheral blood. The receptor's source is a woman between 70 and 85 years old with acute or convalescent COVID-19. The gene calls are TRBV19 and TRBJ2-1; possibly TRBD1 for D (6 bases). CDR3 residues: CASSIDLGTRAYNEQFF. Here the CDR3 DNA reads TGTGCCAGTAGTATAGATCTCGGGACAAGGGCCTACAATGAGCAGTTCTTC.